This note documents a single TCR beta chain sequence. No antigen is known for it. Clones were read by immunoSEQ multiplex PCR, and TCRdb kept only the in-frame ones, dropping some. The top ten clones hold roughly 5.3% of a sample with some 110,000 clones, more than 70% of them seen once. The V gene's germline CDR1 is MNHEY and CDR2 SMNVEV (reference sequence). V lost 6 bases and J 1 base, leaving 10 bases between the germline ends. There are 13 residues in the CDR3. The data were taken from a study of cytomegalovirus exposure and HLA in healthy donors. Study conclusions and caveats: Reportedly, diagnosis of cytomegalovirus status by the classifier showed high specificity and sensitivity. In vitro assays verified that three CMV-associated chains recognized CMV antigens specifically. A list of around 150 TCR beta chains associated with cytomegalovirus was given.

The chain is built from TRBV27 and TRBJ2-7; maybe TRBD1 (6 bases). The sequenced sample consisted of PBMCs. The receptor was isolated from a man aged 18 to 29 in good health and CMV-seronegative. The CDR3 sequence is CASRTQGSYEQYF. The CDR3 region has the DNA TGTGCCAGCAGAACACAGGGTTCCTACGAGCAGTACTTC.